Listed below are T cell receptor beta chains from one sample, sequenced in a study of neurological immune-mediated disorders. TCRdb passed the 5' RACE reads through MiXCR, listing each CDR3 protein once. The sample records around 53,000 distinct CDR3 sequences, roughly 8.3% being singletons. Source material: PBMCs. All receptors come from a woman in her thirties or forties in good health. Both conserved end residues are trimmed from each CDR3. Each record gives: V gene, clone size, J gene, CDR3 protein. Size values are once, few and many counts, or a class for expanded clones, and some rows have none.

>TRBV4-1|many|TRBJ1-2
ASSQEFRQGDGYT
>TRBV7-2|many|TRBJ1-6
ASSPIGTSNSPLH
>TRBV20-1|many|TRBJ2-1
SARMAGYSEQF
>TRBV2|-|TRBJ2-3
ARSGTGITDTQY
>TRBV10-2|many|TRBJ2-6
ASGGTRSGANVLT
>TRBV7-3|many|TRBJ1-1
ASSIQGGHLNTEAF
>TRBV21-1|many|TRBJ2-5
ASSKALGGEETQY
>TRBV6-5|many|TRBJ1-5
ASSIGGSNQPQH
>TRBV6-2/TRBV6-3|many|TRBJ1-5
ASSYGARGPYSNQPQH
>TRBV29-1|many|TRBJ2-2
SVKNGTVNTGELF
>TRBV18|many|TRBJ1-1
ASSPPYGEGHTEAF
>TRBV5-1|many|TRBJ2-7
ASSSGNYEQY
>TRBV20-1|many|TRBJ1-6
SAAGGSPLH
>TRBV9|many|TRBJ2-5
ASSVRGGETQY
>TRBV20-1|many|TRBJ1-2
SARLAWQYGYT
>TRBV5-1|many|TRBJ2-3
ASSRDLVDTQY
>TRBV20-1|many|TRBJ2-1
SARSGETPNEQF